This entry lists 31 T cell receptor beta chains sequenced from one sample in a study of blood T cell repertoires in COVID-19. TCRdb's copy holds only in-frame clones and misses some; the assay was immunoSEQ multiplex PCR. The table records some 210,000 clones, 80% of them present only once. Sequencing input: PBMCs or T cells enriched from blood (not recorded which). The receptors come from a man aged 25 to 40 with acute COVID-19.

The chain has TRBV2 and TRBJ2-3; D gene unclear. CDR1 and CDR2 (germline): SNHLY, FYNNEI. Trimming removed 7 bases at V and 2 bases at J, with 13 bases between. This CDR3 contains 14 residues. CDR3: CASTGLPSTDTQYF. Here the CDR3 DNA reads TGTGCCAGCACGGGTTTACCGTCCACAGATACGCAGTATTTT. The whole variable domain, remainder taken from reference TRBV2 and TRBJ2-3, is EPEVTQTPSHQVTQMGQEVILRCVPISNHLYFYWYRQILGQKVEFLVSFYNNEISEKSEIFDDQFSVERPDGSNFTLKIRSTKLEDSAMYFCASTGLPSTDTQYFGPGTRLTVL.

This sequence joins TRBV5-4 and TRBJ1-4, with 9 bases fitting TRBD1. The CDR3 is 15 amino acids. Trimming took 4 bases from V and 6 from J; bases not matched to a gene: 7. Germline CDR1 reads SGHNT; CDR2 reads YYREEE (reference sequence). The CDR3 region has the DNA TGTGCCAGCAGCCCCGGCGGGGACAGGGATGAAAAACTGTTTTTT. Residues: CASSPGGDRDEKLFF.

The CDR3 protein is CASSQFGQGDTEAFF. The CDR3 DNA reads TGTGCCAGCAGCCAATTTGGACAGGGCGACACTGAAGCTTTCTTT. The chain joins TRBV3-1 (or the pseudogene TRBV3-2) to TRBJ1-1, with TRBD1 matching 8 bases. V shed 2 bases and J 3 bases; nucleotides not matched to a gene: 5. CDR3 length equals 15 residues. CDR1 LGHDT and CDR2 YNNKEL come from the germline V gene (reference sequence).

This clone has just a few counts. Other DNA sequences within the sample encode an identical CDR3. The rearrangement links TRBV18 to TRBJ1-1; D is undetermined. The germline V gene has CDR1 KGHSH and CDR2 LQKENI. The CDR3 is 12 amino acids. Trimming took off 6 bases at V and 3 bases at J, with 8 bases between the two ends. The CDR3 region has the DNA TGTGCCAGCTCCCTCCTCGACACTGAAGCTTTCTTT. It translates to CASSLLDTEAFF.

The gene calls are TRBV28 and TRBJ1-5; the match to TRBD1 covers 8 bases. V lost 3 bases to trimming and J lost 5 bases; unmatched junction nucleotides: 6. This CDR3 spans 15 amino acids. CDR1 MDHEN and CDR2 SYDVKM come from the germline V gene. The CDR3 reads CASSFRTGGHQPQHF. The CDR3 bases are TGTGCCAGCAGTTTTAGAACAGGGGGACATCAGCCCCAGCATTTT.

This clone was counted only a few times. The chain carries TRBV29-1 and TRBJ1-1; 7 positions agree with TRBD1. CDR3 size: 13 residues. Germline V lookup: CDR1 SQVTM, CDR2 ANQGSEA. J was trimmed by 8 bases and V by 2 bases; bases with no gene match: 8. The CDR3, as DNA: TGCAGCGTTGAAATACAGGGGCTTGGAGAAGCTTTCTTT. This codes for CSVEIQGLGEAFF.

J is TRBJ1-1 and V is TRBV4-1; 7 nucleotides match TRBD1. Germline-derived CDR1 and CDR2 are MGHRA and YSYEKL. This CDR3 is built from 15 residues. The ends lost 1 base at V and 1 base at J; junction bases unmatched: 3. The CDR3 loop is CASSQVDRENTEAFF. The CDR3 nucleotides are TGCGCCAGCAGCCAAGTCGACAGGGAGAACACTGAAGCTTTCTTT.

The genes are TRBV19 and TRBJ1-6, with D hard to call. Germline V gene lookup returns CDR1 LNHDA and CDR2 SQIVND (reference sequence). Trimming removed 3 bases at V and 10 bases at J, with 10 bases between. The CDR3 is made up of 13 amino acids. The CDR3 DNA reads TGTGCCAGTAGTATGGCAGAGGGATCACCCCTCCACTTT. Protein: CASSMAEGSPLHF. The full variable domain, its missing parts supplied by reference TRBV19 and TRBJ1-6, is DGGITQSPKYLFRKEGQNVTLSCEQNLNHDAMYWYRQDPGQGLRLIYYSQIVNDFQKGDIAEGYSVSREKKESFPLTVTSAQKNPTAFYLCASSMAEGSPLHFGNGTRLTVT.

The chain recombines TRBV5-6 with TRBJ1-2, with 7 bases matching TRBD1. V was pared by 4 bases and J by 8 bases, with 14 bases of the junction left unmatched. This CDR3 has 15 residues. CDR1 is SGHDT, CDR2 YYEEEE, per germline. The CDR3 loop reads CASSPTPGQRGGYTF. For the CDR3, the DNA is TGTGCCAGCAGCCCGACACCGGGACAGAGGGGCGGCTACACCTTC.

V and J are TRBV7-6 and TRBJ1-1; 12 bases align to TRBD1. J lost 0 bases, V lost 4 bases, and 6 bases had no gene match. Germline assignment: CDR1 SGHVS and CDR2 FNYEAQ. There are 17 residues in the CDR3. DNA of the CDR3: TGTGCCAGCAGCTCTCCGGGACAGGGGGCCGTGAACACTGAAGCTTTCTTT. Amino acid sequence: CASSSPGQGAVNTEAFF.

This chain connects TRBV3-1 (or the pseudogene TRBV3-2) to TRBJ1-1; no clear D gene. Germline CDR1 LGHDT, CDR2 YNNKEL (reference sequence). V dropped 3 bases and J dropped 1 base, with 12 bases sitting between them. CDR3 length: 15 residues. The CDR3 DNA is TGTGCCAGCAGCCACCCTAGCGGCGCGAACACTGAAGCTTTCTTT. The encoded protein is CASSHPSGANTEAFF.

The gene calls are TRBV7-9 and TRBJ2-2; 9 nucleotides align to TRBD1. Trimming cost V 5 bases and J 6 bases; bases outside gene matches: 1. CDR3 length: 13 residues. Germline V gene lookup returns CDR1 SEHNR and CDR2 FQNEAQ (reference sequence). The CDR3 nucleotides read TGTGCCAGCAGCAGACAGGGGGCCGGGGAGCTGTTTTTT. Protein sequence: CASSRQGAGELFF. The variable domain in full, with the rest retrieved from reference TRBV7-9 and TRBJ2-2, is DTGVSQNPRHKITKRGQNVTFRCDPISEHNRLYWYRQTLGQGPEFLTYFQNEAQLEKSRLLSDRFSAERPKGSFSTLEIQRTEQGDSAMYLCASSRQGAGELFFGEGSRLTVL.

V gene TRBV11-2 combines with J gene TRBJ2-7, with D possibly being TRBD2 (7 bases). Trimming removed 6 bases at V and 6 bases at J, with 15 bases between. The CDR3 length is 13 residues. The germline gives CDR1 SGHAT, CDR2 FQNNGV. CDR3 sequence: CASSRGGRGEQYF. In nucleotides, the CDR3 is TGTGCCAGCAGTAGGGGGGGAAGGGGCGAGCAGTACTTC.

This clone was observed a handful of times. The V and J genes are TRBV6-1 and TRBJ2-5; 8 nucleotides match TRBD1. CDR1 is MNHNS and CDR2 is SASEGT in the germline V gene. V dropped 1 base and J dropped 3; count of bases not matched to a gene: 7. The CDR3 totals 16 residues. The CDR3 here is CASSEVQGVGEETQYF. The CDR3 DNA reads as TGTGCCAGCAGTGAAGTACAGGGGGTGGGGGAAGAGACCCAGTACTTC.

The gene calls are TRBV11-1 and TRBJ2-7; 9 nucleotides line up with TRBD1. The CDR3 contains 15 residues. Germline V gene data show CDR1 as SGHAT and CDR2 as FQDESV (reference sequence). The V segment lost 5 bases and the J segment 3 bases; nucleotides outside the gene matches: 8. The DNA of the CDR3 is TGTGCCAGCAGCCCGAGGACAGGGGCCGACTACGAGCAGTACTTC. It codes for CASSPRTGADYEQYF.

The rearrangement uses TRBV27 and TRBJ2-1; D perhaps matches TRBD1 (6 bases). The CDR3 has 13 amino acids. The V and J ends lost 3 bases and 5 bases respectively, with 8 bases between them. CDR1 is MNHEY, CDR2 SMNVEV, per germline (reference sequence). The DNA for the CDR3 is TGTGCCAGCAGTTTGGACAGCCACAATGAGCAGTTCTTC. It codes for CASSLDSHNEQFF.

This clone has just a few counts. V and J are TRBV28 and TRBJ1-5; 9 nucleotides line up with TRBD1. The junction had 3 bases not matched to a gene; V was cut back by 5 bases and J by 4 bases. CDR3 size: 14 residues. CDR1 is MDHEN and CDR2 is SYDVKM in the germline V gene. CDR3 loop: CASSGTGRNQPQHF. The DNA for the CDR3 is TGTGCCAGCAGTGGGACAGGGAGGAATCAGCCCCAGCATTTT.

The V gene is TRBV27, the J gene TRBJ1-6; possible D gene TRBD1, 6 bases. Per the germline V gene, CDR1 is MNHEY and CDR2 is SMNVEV (reference sequence). V lost 7 bases to trimming and J lost 6 bases, with 22 bases between them. This CDR3 has 17 residues. The CDR3 loop reads CASKPFPGTQSNSPLHF. The CDR3, as DNA: TGTGCCAGCAAACCATTCCCCGGGACACAAAGTAATTCACCCCTCCACTTT.

The chain recombines TRBV15 with TRBJ1-1; 7 bases align to TRBD1. The CDR3 is made up of 12 amino acids. V lost 6 bases to trimming and J lost 13 bases; unmatched junction nucleotides: 11. Germline-derived CDR1 and CDR2 are LNHNV and YYDKDF (reference sequence). The CDR3 nucleotides are TGTGCCACCAGTATGGACCGGGACAGACATTTCTTT. Its translation: CATSMDRDRHFF.

V and J are TRBV6-1 and TRBJ2-7; D call uncertain. From germline, CDR1 is MNHNS and CDR2 SASEGT. The CDR3 contains 13 residues. Trimming left V 1 base short and J 3 bases short, with 7 bases between. CDR3 sequence: CASSEGYSYEQYF. In nucleotides, the CDR3 is TGTGCCAGCAGTGAAGGGTATAGCTACGAGCAGTACTTC.

This sequence joins TRBV5-4 and TRBJ1-1, with D perhaps TRBD1 (5 bases). The CDR3 runs 15 residues. Germline V gives CDR1 SGHNT, CDR2 YYREEE (reference sequence). Between the trimmed V and J ends, which lost 7 bases and 0 bases, there was a span of 16 bases. The CDR3 region is CASGGLGLVNTEAFF. CDR3 bases: TGTGCCAGCGGGGGACTGGGACTGGTGAACACTGAAGCTTTCTTT. The variable domain in full, with the rest retrieved from reference TRBV5-4 and TRBJ1-1, is ETGVTQSPTHLIKTRGQQVTLRCSSQSGHNTVSWYQQALGQGPQFIFQYYREEENGRGNFPPRFSGLQFPNYSSELNVNALELDDSALYLCASGGLGLVNTEAFFGQGTRLTVV.

This chain links TRBV6-6 with TRBJ2-3, with 15 bases fitting TRBD2. From germline, CDR1 is MNHNY and CDR2 SVGAGI (reference sequence). V shed 6 bases, J shed 0 bases, and the junction held 16 bases outside the gene matches. The CDR3 runs to 21 residues. The CDR3 here is CASSGLPGLAGGGVSTDTQYF. DNA of the CDR3: TGTGCCAGCAGCGGTCTCCCGGGACTAGCGGGGGGAGGGGTCAGCACAGATACGCAGTATTTT.

The gene calls are TRBV6-1 and TRBJ1-6; TRBD1 aligns across 8 bases. Germline V gene lookup returns CDR1 MNHNS and CDR2 SASEGT. The CDR3 has 14 residues. V trimming: 4 bases; J trimming: 5 bases; junction bases outside the gene matches: 1. The CDR3 DNA reads TGTGCCAGCAGTGCGACAGGGGATAATTCACCCCTCCACTTT. This translates into CASSATGDNSPLHF.

The rearrangement uses TRBV6-1 and TRBJ1-1, with a possible D match to TRBD1 (5 bases). This CDR3 is built from 13 residues. Germline CDR1 MNHNS, CDR2 SASEGT. The V and J ends lost 3 bases and 3 bases respectively, with 8 bases between them. The DNA for the CDR3 is TGTGCCAGCAGTGATCAGGGCCACACTGAAGCTTTCTTT. Translating gives CASSDQGHTEAFF.

The V call is TRBV6-5, the J call TRBJ2-2, with D possibly matching TRBD1 (6 bases). This CDR3 comprises 15 residues. V lost 6 bases and J lost 6, with 17 bases in between. Germline-derived CDR1 and CDR2 are MNHEY and SVGAGI. The CDR3 spells CASSPGTRAAGELFF. CDR3 DNA sequence: TGTGCCAGCAGCCCCGGGACAAGGGCGGCCGGGGAGCTGTTTTTT.

This chain links TRBV10-3 with TRBJ1-2, with D possibly matching TRBD1 (6 bases). V was pared by 5 bases and J by 1 base, with 17 bases between. Germline CDR1 ENHRY, CDR2 SYGVKD. CDR3 length: 16 amino acids. The DNA of the CDR3 is TGTGCCATCAGTCCAAAGGGGGGGATCAGTAACTATGGCTACACCTTC. It is translated as CAISPKGGISNYGYTF.

The chain couples TRBV10-2 to TRBJ1-2; a possible D gene is TRBD1 (5 bases). This CDR3 has 16 amino acids. The germline V gene encodes CDR1 WSHSY and CDR2 SAAADI. V lost 2 bases and J lost 0, with 13 bases in between. The CDR3 sequence is CASSERGLKANYGYTF. CDR3 coding DNA: TGCGCCAGCAGTGAGCGGGGACTGAAAGCTAACTATGGCTACACCTTC.

The chain has TRBV6-5 and TRBJ1-2; D may be TRBD1 (6 bases). V gave up 10 bases and J gave up 6 bases, with 21 bases separating them. This CDR3 region has 14 residues. Germline V gene data show CDR1 as MNHEY and CDR2 as SVGAGI. The CDR3 reads CATGEGGRNNGYTF. CDR3 sequence (DNA): TGTGCCACTGGGGAGGGGGGACGGAATAATGGCTACACCTTC.

This chain uses TRBV6-2 or TRBV6-3 with TRBJ2-2; the D gene is possibly TRBD1 (5 bases). Between the trimmed V and J ends, which lost 0 bases and 3 bases, there was a span of 8 bases. The CDR3 is made up of 15 amino acids. CDR1 and CDR2 from the germline V gene are MNHEY and SVGEGT. The CDR3 here is CASSYSWGHTGELFF. DNA of the CDR3: TGTGCCAGCAGTTACTCTTGGGGCCACACCGGGGAGCTGTTTTTT.

This chain connects TRBV7-3 to TRBJ2-7; D is unclear. Trimming took 0 bases from V and 6 from J, leaving 9 bases between them. This CDR3 comprises 13 residues. Germline loops: CDR1 SGHTA, CDR2 FQGTGA. CDR3 protein: CASSLTFTGEQYF. For the CDR3, the DNA is TGTGCCAGCAGCTTAACGTTTACGGGCGAGCAGTACTTC.

The chain uses TRBV9 and TRBJ1-1; TRBD1 aligns across 7 bases. The germline gives CDR1 SGDLS, CDR2 YYNGEE. This CDR3 is 14 amino acids long. After removal of 3 bases from V and 1 base from J, the junction contained 3 bases not matched to a gene. As DNA, the CDR3 is TGTGCCAGCAGCGCGGGACAGTGGAACACTGAAGCTTTCTTT. Translated: CASSAGQWNTEAFF.